A selection of T cell receptor beta chains follows, all from one sample in a study of CD8+CD57+ T cells in acquired aplastic anemia. TCRdb itself ran the reads through MiXCR, one entry per CDR3 protein. Of 150,000 to 200,000 distinct CDR3 sequences in the sample, over 60% were seen once. Sequenced sample: sorted CD4+, CD8+, or CD8+CD57+ T cells (not recorded which) from PBMCs. These TCRs come from a human donor with severe aplastic anemia or a healthy control (not recorded which). CDR3s include the opening cysteine and the closing phenylalanine or tryptophan.

j_call: TRBJ2-7
v_call: TRBV2
cdr3_aa: CASLPGHAYEQYF

j_call: TRBJ2-7
v_call: TRBV7-9
cdr3_aa: CASTLQELTYEQYF

j_call: TRBJ2-1
v_call: TRBV7-2
cdr3_aa: CASSLRDRVTNEQFF

j_call: TRBJ1-1
v_call: TRBV2
cdr3_aa: CASSLRHENTEAFF

j_call: TRBJ2-1
v_call: TRBV20-1
cdr3_aa: CSARNGNEQFF

j_call: TRBJ2-7
v_call: TRBV29-1
cdr3_aa: CSVVPSSYEQYF

j_call: TRBJ1-3
v_call: TRBV7-8
cdr3_aa: CASSLGAAGNTIYF

j_call: TRBJ2-1
v_call: TRBV4-3
cdr3_aa: CASSHTLGGTYNEQFF

j_call: TRBJ2-3
v_call: TRBV24-1
cdr3_aa: CATSEFGDRTDTQYF

j_call: TRBJ1-6
v_call: TRBV7-9
cdr3_aa: CASSSPTGANSPLHF